This T cell receptor (beta chain) was identified during a study of monozygotic twins with inflammatory bowel disease. The CDR3 extends over 15 amino acids. Germline V CDR1 and CDR2: SGHRS, YFSETQ. Around 4,000 ng of total RNA went into each TCR library. One entry per CDR3 protein, without DNA, is what TCRdb gives after re-calling the 5' RACE reads. The repertoire table contains 310,000 or so distinct CDR3 sequences. The origin of this receptor is a human donor with ulcerative colitis or Crohn's disease, or a healthy co-twin of an affected twin (not recorded which). The chain joins TRBV5-1 to TRBJ1-1; the TCRdb call, TRBD1, lacks DNA for checking. Sequencing was performed on blood. The CDR3 here is CASSVNRGRNTEAFF.